This T cell receptor (beta chain) appears in the sequencing data of a study of monozygotic twins with inflammatory bowel disease. Researchers isolated total RNA from whole blood without sorting T cells. Overall study findings and caveats: The inverse Simpson measure of TCRbeta diversity was lower in IBD patients than in healthy co-twins. Twins classed as concordant or discordant showed no difference in repertoire similarity, possibly from limited power.

Concerning this clonotype itself: Its antigen is unknown.

UMIs that had a 6-nucleotide sample barcode were put in using template switching. TCRdb reanalyzed the 5' RACE reads, giving one entry per CDR3 protein sequence and no DNA. The sample has just over 300,000 distinct CDR3 sequences. Sequenced input: blood. The origin of this receptor is a human donor with ulcerative colitis or Crohn's disease, or a healthy co-twin of an affected twin (not recorded which).

The CDR3 spells CAISQSSNQPQHF. This chain uses TRBV10-3 with TRBJ1-5. Germline V CDR1 and CDR2: ENHRY, SYGVKD. The CDR3 is made up of 13 amino acids.